This T cell receptor beta chain was recovered during a study of cytomegalovirus exposure and HLA in healthy donors. Study-level points and caveats: In a later analysis, common viral pathogens appeared linked to several of the most significant clusters. A link between a missense DCLRE1C variant and TCR beta V- and J-gene trimming emerged from a later analysis. In the analysis, some V segments, TRBV6-2 and TRBV6-3 included, were excluded as indistinguishable. Reports state that TCR beta sequences accurately predicted most subjects' HLA-A and HLA-B alleles.

PCR involved 60 Vbeta and 13 Jbeta primers. Profiling relied on immunoSEQ multiplex PCR, and the TCRdb table lists in-frame clones only, not all of them. The sample has about 120,000 clones, 81% seen once. The CDR3 extends over 16 amino acids. The germline gives CDR1 MDHEN, CDR2 SYDVKM. The V gene end was trimmed by 6 bases and the J gene end by 2 bases; junction bases not matched to a gene: 6. On this clone: What it recognizes is unknown.

V and J are TRBV28 and TRBJ2-1; 11 bases align to TRBD1. This clonotype was sampled from a woman aged 40 to 55 in good health and CMV-seronegative. The specimen was PBMCs. In DNA, the CDR3 is TGTGCCAGCAGGGACAGGGGGCGCAGGGCCTACAATGAGCAGTTCTTC. Translated, it gives CASRDRGRRAYNEQFF.